The entry that follows covers one TCR beta chain sequence. Germline V lookup: CDR1 MDHEN, CDR2 SYDVKM. Trimming cost V 7 bases and J 2 bases; bases outside gene matches: 7. The CDR3 runs to 15 residues. This record belongs to a study of T cells of healthy individuals. Via MiXCR, TCRdb re-called the 5' RACE reads, giving one row per CDR3 protein. Of about 96,000 distinct CDR3 sequences listed, 17% are singletons. The TCR originated in a human donor in good health. The gene calls are TRBV28 and TRBJ2-2, with 7 bases lining up with TRBD1. The CDR3 region is CASNYRGENTGELFF. Here the CDR3 DNA reads TGTGCCAGCAATTACAGGGGCGAAAACACCGGGGAGCTGTTTTTT. Filled out from reference TRBV28 and TRBJ2-2, the complete variable domain reads DVKVTQSSRYLVKRTGEKVFLECVQDMDHENMFWYRQDPGLGLRLIYFSYDVKMKEKGDIPEGYSVSREKKERFSLILESASTNQTSMYLCASNYRGENTGELFFGEGSRLTVL.